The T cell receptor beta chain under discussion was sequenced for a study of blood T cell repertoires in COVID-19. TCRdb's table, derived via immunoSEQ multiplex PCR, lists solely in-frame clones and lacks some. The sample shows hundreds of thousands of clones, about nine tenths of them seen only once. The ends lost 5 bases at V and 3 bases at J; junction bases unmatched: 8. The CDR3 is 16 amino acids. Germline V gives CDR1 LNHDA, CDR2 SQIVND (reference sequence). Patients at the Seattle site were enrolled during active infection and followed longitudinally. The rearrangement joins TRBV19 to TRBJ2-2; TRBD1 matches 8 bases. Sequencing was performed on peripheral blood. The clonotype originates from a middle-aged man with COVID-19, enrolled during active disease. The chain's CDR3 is CASSALDRAHTGELFF. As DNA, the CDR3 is TGTGCCAGTAGTGCTCTGGACAGGGCCCACACCGGGGAGCTGTTTTTT.